This T cell receptor beta chain was captured by sequencing in a study of Graves' ophthalmopathy and Graves' hyperthyroidism. General study findings and limits: Sensitivity of about 91% and specificity of around 80% were achieved when a 13-signature model separated ophthalmopathy from stable hyperthyroidism.

On this clonotype: The antigen is not known.

For donors with ophthalmopathy, the disease showed moderate-to-severe activity, reached CAS ≥3 and NOSPECS ≥4, and had lasted under 3 months. PBMCs were density-gradient isolated from approximately 10 ml fresh blood. As the template, RNA transcripts were used to amplify TCR beta CDR3 regions. Investigators did first-round RT-PCR with HTBI primers, then second-round multiplex PCR. TCRdb re-called the multiplex PCR reads through MiXCR, storing one row per CDR3 protein. Of about 740,000 distinct CDR3 sequences in the sample, 35% to 50% were seen once. Germline assignment: CDR1 SNHLY and CDR2 FYNNEI. V lost 1 base to trimming and J lost 1 base, with 10 bases between them. The CDR3 sequence is 15 residues long.

The sequence derives from an adult man with Graves' ophthalmopathy. This sequence joins TRBV2 and TRBJ1-1; D ambiguous. Sequencing was carried out using peripheral blood. The CDR3 spells CASSEGPAENTEAFF. Here the CDR3 DNA reads TGTGCCAGCAGTGAAGGGCCGGCTGAGAACACTGAAGCTTTCTTT.